This T cell receptor beta chain stems from a study of human T cells and chemical hapten exposure. As for time point: patch test 2, 6 weeks after DPC sensitization. Described treatment: therapeutic diphenylcyclopropenone sensitization with weekly scalp DPC. A single record per CDR3 protein comes from TCRdb applying MiXCR to the RACE reads. The sample includes approximately 350,000 distinct CDR3 sequences, around 6% of them seen just once. The clonotype originates from a woman aged 18-29 years with alopecia areata. Some clones in this sample may be carry-over from other donors' samples. This sample comprised whole blood, obtained in connection with sensitization to the hapten diphenylcyclopropenone (DPC).

The CDR3 protein is CASSPPRQGHYNEQFF. Written as DNA, the CDR3 is TGTGCCAGCAGCCCGCCACGGCAGGGGCATTACAATGAGCAGTTCTTC. This chain uses TRBV12-3 or TRBV12-4 with TRBJ2-1, with a tentative D call TRBD1 (6 bases). There are 16 residues in the CDR3. The V end lost 6 bases, the J end lost 4 bases, and 19 bases lay between the germline ends.